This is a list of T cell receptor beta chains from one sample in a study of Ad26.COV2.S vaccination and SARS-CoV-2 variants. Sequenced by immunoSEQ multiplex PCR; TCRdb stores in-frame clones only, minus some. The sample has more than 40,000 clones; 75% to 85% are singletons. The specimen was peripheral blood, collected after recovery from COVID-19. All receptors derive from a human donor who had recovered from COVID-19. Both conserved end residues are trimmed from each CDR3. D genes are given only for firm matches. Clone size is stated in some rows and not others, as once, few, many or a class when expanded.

ASSWDGNYGYT,once,TRBJ1-2,.,TRBV6-6
ASNRAVQETQY,.,TRBJ2-5,.,TRBV6-5
ASSPLELNTEAF,.,TRBJ1-1,.,TRBV5-1
ASSLGGTTQETQY,once,TRBJ2-5,TRBD2,TRBV5-5
ASSPPYYGYT,.,TRBJ1-2,.,TRBV19
ASSQDRTGRGT,few,TRBJ1-2,TRBD1,TRBV3-1/TRBV3-2
ANHADPEHEKLF,once,TRBJ1-4,.,TRBV24-1
ASSVRHSEGTEAF,few,TRBJ1-1,.,TRBV19
ASSESPSKAAF,once,TRBJ1-1,.,TRBV2
ASSESYRATDTQY,.,TRBJ2-3,.,TRBV2
ASSLPGRLF,.,TRBJ1-4,.,TRBV7-9
ATAGGSTGELF,few,TRBJ2-2,TRBD2,TRBV24-1
ASSLALTLGTGANVLT,.,TRBJ2-6,.,TRBV5-1
ASSKGQHRGKSSGANVLT,.,TRBJ2-6,.,TRBV21-1
ASSVGAGLYNEQF,.,TRBJ2-1,.,TRBV9
ASIPSRRQINTGELF,.,TRBJ2-2,.,TRBV19
ATSVTVLGTDGYT,.,TRBJ1-2,.,TRBV24-1
ASSPDRLSLEQY,once,TRBJ2-7,TRBD1,TRBV7-9
ASSEGIYEQY,once,TRBJ2-7,.,TRBV2
ASSFYRAGGEDTQY,once,TRBJ2-3,.,TRBV7-8
ASSWGIRGQGEQY,.,TRBJ2-7,TRBD1,TRBV5-8
ASRVTGTSVNTGELF,.,TRBJ2-2,TRBD2,TRBV10-2
AMRGGFLNEQF,.,TRBJ2-1,TRBD2,TRBV10-3
AASRDVTSGNTIY,.,TRBJ1-3,.,TRBV15
ASSPPYGLNGYT,.,TRBJ1-2,.,TRBV11-2
ASSQDAYSGNTIY,once,TRBJ1-3,.,TRBV4-2
SVSPDRGGYT,.,TRBJ1-2,TRBD1,TRBV29-1
ASSHSGRDTEAF,.,TRBJ1-1,.,TRBV25-1
ASSKGVRTDTQY,.,TRBJ2-3,.,TRBV2
ASSLAVAGVGTDTQY,once,TRBJ2-3,TRBD2,TRBV5-1
ASSLYGGSEAF,.,TRBJ1-1,.,TRBV12-3/TRBV12-4
ATSTRQVGYNEQF,.,TRBJ2-1,.,TRBV24-1
ASSLNPRTEAF,.,TRBJ1-1,.,TRBV7-3
ASGGGLTPTYEQY,few,TRBJ2-7,.,TRBV5-8
ASRKQGMNTEAF,few,TRBJ1-1,TRBD1,TRBV6-5
ASSVTGREPQH,.,TRBJ1-5,.,TRBV7-9